These T cell receptor beta chains were read from a single sample in a study of T cell repertoires in cytomegalovirus infection. These receptors have no known antigen. TCRdb fed the reads into MiXCR, producing one record per CDR3 protein. The top ten clones hold 15% to 20% of a sample with about half a million distinct CDR3 sequences, about 33% of them seen once. The sequencing used cultured PBMCs, collected from culture after CMV antigen stimulation. Source of these receptors: a human donor in good health (CMV status not recorded). Some clones in this sample may be carry-over from other donors' samples. Each CDR3 is given with its conserved first and last residue. The D gene is left open where the match is weak. Expanded clones get a size class; other rows say once, few or many, or leave the size out.

clone_size: few; j_call: TRBJ1-2; d_call: NA; v_call: TRBV10-3; cdr3_nt: TGTGCCATCAGTGATTTTTCTGCGGGCTTCTATGGCTACACCTTC; cdr3_aa: CAISDFSAGFYGYTF
clone_size: NA; j_call: TRBJ2-5; d_call: NA; v_call: TRBV30; cdr3_nt: TGTGCCTGGAGTTCCGTGCGGGCCGTGCAAGAGACCCAGTACTTC; cdr3_aa: CAWSSVRAVQETQYF
clone_size: NA; j_call: TRBJ2-5; d_call: NA; v_call: TRBV12-5; cdr3_nt: TGTGCTAGTGGTTTGGAGGTAGGGGTCAGCCAAGAGACCCAGTACTTC; cdr3_aa: CASGLEVGVSQETQYF
clone_size: NA; j_call: TRBJ2-7; d_call: NA; v_call: TRBV20-1; cdr3_nt: TGCAGTGCTAGGTATCTGGGTCAAGCCTACGAGCAGTACTTC; cdr3_aa: CSARYLGQAYEQYF
clone_size: NA; j_call: TRBJ1-4; d_call: NA; v_call: TRBV27; cdr3_nt: TGTGCCAGCAGTTTATTGACCCCTTCCGGAACTAATGAAAAACTGTTTTTT; cdr3_aa: CASSLLTPSGTNEKLFF
clone_size: few; j_call: TRBJ2-5; d_call: NA; v_call: TRBV5-4; cdr3_nt: TGTGCCAGCAGCTATAGACTGGGGGGCACCCAAGAGACCCAGTACTTC; cdr3_aa: CASSYRLGGTQETQYF
clone_size: NA; j_call: TRBJ2-5; d_call: NA; v_call: TRBV7-2; cdr3_nt: TGTGCCAGCAGCCGGAGAAGGACAACTGGTGGAGTTACCCAGTACTTC; cdr3_aa: CASSRRRTTGGVTQYF
clone_size: few; j_call: TRBJ2-1; d_call: TRBD2; v_call: TRBV4-1; cdr3_nt: TGCGCCAGCAGCCAAGATCAGAGCGGGAGGGCTATCAATGAGCAGTTCTTC; cdr3_aa: CASSQDQSGRAINEQFF
clone_size: NA; j_call: TRBJ1-1; d_call: NA; v_call: TRBV5-1; cdr3_nt: TGCGCCAGCAGCTTGACCAAACCGGGAGCTGAAGCTTTCTTT; cdr3_aa: CASSLTKPGAEAFF
clone_size: many; j_call: TRBJ2-3; d_call: NA; v_call: TRBV11-3; cdr3_nt: TGTGCCAGCAGCTTCACCACCCGAACCGGGGCAGATACGCAGTATTTT; cdr3_aa: CASSFTTRTGADTQYF
clone_size: NA; j_call: TRBJ1-1; d_call: NA; v_call: TRBV7-3; cdr3_nt: TGTGCCAGCACCAGTGATCCGAACACTGAAGCTTTCTTT; cdr3_aa: CASTSDPNTEAFF
clone_size: NA; j_call: TRBJ2-1; d_call: NA; v_call: TRBV7-2; cdr3_nt: TGTGCCAGCAGTCCGTATTGGGGCGGTGAGCAGTTCTTC; cdr3_aa: CASSPYWGGEQFF
clone_size: NA; j_call: TRBJ1-1; d_call: NA; v_call: TRBV4-1; cdr3_nt: TGCGCCAGCAGCCGACTCCCGGGCACTGAAGCTTTCTTT; cdr3_aa: CASSRLPGTEAFF
clone_size: NA; j_call: TRBJ1-4; d_call: NA; v_call: TRBV7-8; cdr3_nt: TGTGCCAGCAGCTTCCTCGTGGCGAGACAGGCCGAAAAACTGTTTTTT; cdr3_aa: CASSFLVARQAEKLFF
clone_size: few; j_call: TRBJ2-1; d_call: TRBD2; v_call: TRBV6-1; cdr3_nt: TGTGCCAGCAGTCCGTGGCGACTAGCGGGAGGAACGGGATACAATGAGCAGTTCTTC; cdr3_aa: CASSPWRLAGGTGYNEQFF
clone_size: NA; j_call: TRBJ1-2; d_call: NA; v_call: TRBV6-1; cdr3_nt: TGTGCCAGCAGTAGGAGGCAGGGCCTTAACTATGGCTACACCTTC; cdr3_aa: CASSRRQGLNYGYTF
clone_size: few; j_call: TRBJ2-1; d_call: NA; v_call: TRBV5-6; cdr3_nt: TGTGCCAGCAGCTTGCGGGTCCATTCCTCCTACAATGAGCAGTTCTTC; cdr3_aa: CASSLRVHSSYNEQFF
clone_size: few; j_call: TRBJ2-5; d_call: TRBD2; v_call: TRBV7-2; cdr3_nt: TGTGCCAGCAGCTTGTCTAGCGGGAGAGAGACCCAGTACTTC; cdr3_aa: CASSLSSGRETQYF
clone_size: NA; j_call: TRBJ2-7; d_call: NA; v_call: TRBV7-8; cdr3_nt: TGTGCCAGCAGCAAACATAAGGGGTCCTACGAGCAGTACTTC; cdr3_aa: CASSKHKGSYEQYF
clone_size: many; j_call: TRBJ2-2; d_call: TRBD2; v_call: TRBV7-2; cdr3_nt: TGTGCCAGCAGACGAGCGGGAGGGCCTTTGAACACCGGGGAGCTGTTTTTT; cdr3_aa: CASRRAGGPLNTGELFF
clone_size: few; j_call: TRBJ1-4; d_call: NA; v_call: TRBV4-1; cdr3_nt: TGCGCCAGCAGCCGTCACAGAGGGGTCGGAACTAATGAAAAACTGTTTTTT; cdr3_aa: CASSRHRGVGTNEKLFF
clone_size: NA; j_call: TRBJ1-2; d_call: NA; v_call: TRBV14; cdr3_nt: TGTGCCAGCAGCCAAGATTTACAGTATGGCTACACCTTC; cdr3_aa: CASSQDLQYGYTF
clone_size: many; j_call: TRBJ2-3; d_call: TRBD2; v_call: TRBV7-2; cdr3_nt: TGTGCCAGCAGCTTTACTAGCGGGCTCACAGATACGCAGTATTTT; cdr3_aa: CASSFTSGLTDTQYF
clone_size: many; j_call: TRBJ2-3; d_call: TRBD2; v_call: TRBV7-2; cdr3_nt: TGTGCCAGCAGCTCCCGGACTAGCGGAAGCACAGATACGCAGTATTTT; cdr3_aa: CASSSRTSGSTDTQYF
clone_size: NA; j_call: TRBJ1-6; d_call: TRBD1; v_call: TRBV5-6; cdr3_nt: TGTGCCAGCAGCTTGCTATACGGACAGGGAGATTCACCCCTCCACTTT; cdr3_aa: CASSLLYGQGDSPLHF
clone_size: NA; j_call: TRBJ1-1; d_call: TRBD1; v_call: TRBV7-9; cdr3_nt: TGTGCCAGCAGCGTGGGACAGGGGAGCACTGAAGCTTTCTTT; cdr3_aa: CASSVGQGSTEAFF
clone_size: once; j_call: TRBJ2-6; d_call: NA; v_call: TRBV6-5; cdr3_nt: TGTGCCAGCAGTTACTCGGACAGCCTTCACTCTGGGGCCAACGTCCTGACTTTC; cdr3_aa: CASSYSDSLHSGANVLTF
clone_size: once; j_call: TRBJ2-1; d_call: TRBD2; v_call: TRBV6-6; cdr3_nt: TGTGCCAGCAGTTACGGCCTTAGCGGGAGGGCCAATGAGCAGTTCTTC; cdr3_aa: CASSYGLSGRANEQFF
clone_size: few; j_call: TRBJ1-1; d_call: NA; v_call: TRBV4-3; cdr3_nt: TGCGCCAGCAGCCAAGTCGTCTCACCGAACACTGAAGCTTTCTTT; cdr3_aa: CASSQVVSPNTEAFF
clone_size: many; j_call: TRBJ1-1; d_call: NA; v_call: TRBV7-2; cdr3_nt: TGTGCCAGCAGCTTAGGACAGGTCTTTGGTGAAGCTTTCTTT; cdr3_aa: CASSLGQVFGEAFF
clone_size: NA; j_call: TRBJ1-2; d_call: NA; v_call: TRBV7-2; cdr3_nt: TGTGCCAGCAGCTTAGTGGCAAGGGCCCATGGCTACACCTTC; cdr3_aa: CASSLVARAHGYTF
clone_size: many; j_call: TRBJ2-1; d_call: TRBD2; v_call: TRBV27; cdr3_nt: TGTGCCAGCAGTTTGCGCGCACTAGCGGGAGTCGTGAATGAGCAGTTCTTC; cdr3_aa: CASSLRALAGVVNEQFF
clone_size: NA; j_call: TRBJ1-1; d_call: NA; v_call: TRBV4-3; cdr3_nt: TGCGCCAGCAGCCAAGTCAAGGCGGCTGAAGCTTTCTTT; cdr3_aa: CASSQVKAAEAFF
clone_size: NA; j_call: TRBJ2-3; d_call: NA; v_call: TRBV5-4; cdr3_nt: TGTGCCAGCAGCCGCAATGGGAGTCCAGATACGCAGTATTTT; cdr3_aa: CASSRNGSPDTQYF
clone_size: NA; j_call: TRBJ2-2; d_call: TRBD2; v_call: TRBV7-9; cdr3_nt: TGTGCCAGCAGCTTAACCGGGACTAGCGGGCGGACCGGGGAGCTGTTTTTT; cdr3_aa: CASSLTGTSGRTGELFF
clone_size: few; j_call: TRBJ1-5; d_call: NA; v_call: TRBV10-3; cdr3_nt: TGTGCCATCAGTGAGTTTACAGGGAGGGGATCCAATCAGCCCCAGCATTTT; cdr3_aa: CAISEFTGRGSNQPQHF
clone_size: few; j_call: TRBJ1-5; d_call: TRBD1; v_call: TRBV27; cdr3_nt: TGTGCCAGCAGTAGACAGGGGGCGGATCAGCCCCAGCATTTT; cdr3_aa: CASSRQGADQPQHF
clone_size: NA; j_call: TRBJ1-2; d_call: NA; v_call: TRBV6-1; cdr3_nt: TGTGCCAGCAGTTACGGTGGCAGCAACTATGGCTACACCTTC; cdr3_aa: CASSYGGSNYGYTF
clone_size: few; j_call: TRBJ2-5; d_call: NA; v_call: TRBV7-2; cdr3_nt: TGTGCCAGCAGGGGGGGAGGGGGGGCAGAGACCCAGTACTTC; cdr3_aa: CASRGGGGAETQYF
clone_size: NA; j_call: TRBJ2-1; d_call: NA; v_call: TRBV19; cdr3_nt: TGTGCCACGCAGCCCCGGTCGGATGAGCAGTTCTTC; cdr3_aa: CATQPRSDEQFF
clone_size: NA; j_call: TRBJ2-1; d_call: NA; v_call: TRBV19; cdr3_nt: TGTGCCAGTAGTATGGTAGGTGGTGAGCAGTTCTTC; cdr3_aa: CASSMVGGEQFF
clone_size: many; j_call: TRBJ1-1; d_call: TRBD1; v_call: TRBV6-1; cdr3_nt: TGTGCCAGCAGTACGCTACAGGGCAGGGGGACTGAAGCTTTCTTT; cdr3_aa: CASSTLQGRGTEAFF
clone_size: few; j_call: TRBJ1-3; d_call: NA; v_call: TRBV7-2; cdr3_nt: TGTGCCAGCAGATCGACAGCGCCCAGACACACCATATATTTT; cdr3_aa: CASRSTAPRHTIYF
clone_size: NA; j_call: TRBJ2-1; d_call: TRBD2; v_call: TRBV4-3; cdr3_nt: TGCGCCAGCAGCCAAGATCAGTTGCTAGCGGGAGTCGATGAGCAGTTCTTC; cdr3_aa: CASSQDQLLAGVDEQFF
clone_size: NA; j_call: TRBJ1-2; d_call: NA; v_call: TRBV7-8; cdr3_nt: TGTGCCAGCAGCTTAAAAGGTCCTAGCTATGGCTACACCTTC; cdr3_aa: CASSLKGPSYGYTF
clone_size: NA; j_call: TRBJ2-3; d_call: TRBD2; v_call: TRBV9; cdr3_nt: TGTGCCAGCAGCGTGCTAGCGGGAGGTGTCGATACGCAGTATTTT; cdr3_aa: CASSVLAGGVDTQYF
clone_size: NA; j_call: TRBJ1-6; d_call: NA; v_call: TRBV7-2; cdr3_nt: TGTGCCAGCAGCTTCCAAAGGACAAGGTTTTCACCCCTCCACTTT; cdr3_aa: CASSFQRTRFSPLHF
clone_size: NA; j_call: TRBJ2-2; d_call: TRBD1; v_call: TRBV28; cdr3_nt: TGTGCCAGCAGTTCCCCAAGGGACAGACCAAACACCGGGGAGCTGTTTTTT; cdr3_aa: CASSSPRDRPNTGELFF
clone_size: NA; j_call: TRBJ2-7; d_call: NA; v_call: TRBV20-1; cdr3_nt: TGCAGTGCAGTAGCGGAGAGCTCCTACGAGCAGTACTTC; cdr3_aa: CSAVAESSYEQYF
clone_size: few; j_call: TRBJ2-5; d_call: NA; v_call: TRBV12-3/TRBV12-4; cdr3_nt: TGTGCCAGCAGTTTAGCGGTGTCTGAGACCCAGTACTTC; cdr3_aa: CASSLAVSETQYF
clone_size: NA; j_call: TRBJ1-3; d_call: NA; v_call: TRBV28; cdr3_nt: TGTGCCAGCGAACCGGGATGGGACTCTGGAAACACCATATATTTT; cdr3_aa: CASEPGWDSGNTIYF
clone_size: few; j_call: TRBJ2-2; d_call: NA; v_call: TRBV7-2; cdr3_nt: TGTGCCAGCAGCTTAGAGGGGGACACCGGGGAGCTGTTTTTT; cdr3_aa: CASSLEGDTGELFF
clone_size: NA; j_call: TRBJ1-2; d_call: NA; v_call: TRBV28; cdr3_nt: TGTGCCAGCAGTCCGGGGGGGACCCAGGGCTATGGCTACACCTTC; cdr3_aa: CASSPGGTQGYGYTF